A selection of T cell receptor beta chains follows, all from one sample in a study of shared clonotypes between healthy human individuals. The table came from immunoSEQ multiplex PCR; TCRdb's copy has only in-frame clones and leaves some out. The sample contains about 1.1 million clones, approximately 75% of which appear only once. The sequenced sample consisted of memory CD4+ T cells from PBMCs. The receptors were sampled from a man aged 18 to 29 in good health. Some clones in this sample may be carry-over from other donors' samples. The CDR3 runs from the conserved cysteine through the conserved F or W. D genes are given only for firm matches. Not every row has a clone size; where given, it reads once, few, many or a size class.

v_call	d_call	clone_size	j_call	cdr3_aa	cdr3_nt
TRBV11-3	TRBD1	NA	TRBJ2-1	CASSLGGTGVDEQFF	TGTGCCAGCAGCTTAGGAGGGACAGGGGTGGATGAGCAGTTCTTC
TRBV6-5	NA	NA	TRBJ1-2	CASTTGGGGYTF	TGTGCCAGCACCACCGGGGGGGGAGGCTACACCTTC
TRBV5-1	TRBD1	few	TRBJ1-1	CASREGADTEAFF	TGCGCCAGCAGGGAGGGGGCAGACACTGAAGCTTTCTTT
TRBV5-6	NA	NA	TRBJ2-7	CASSLAGGRYEQYF	TGTGCCAGCAGCTTGGCGGGGGGCAGATACGAGCAGTACTTC
TRBV4-2	NA	NA	TRBJ1-2	CASSQDLKRVSDGSYTF	TGTGCCAGCAGCCAAGATCTTAAACGGGTGTCGGACGGGAGCTACACCTTC
TRBV19	NA	few	TRBJ2-5	CASSMISGSGETQYF	TGTGCCAGTAGTATGATATCGGGGAGCGGAGAGACCCAGTACTTC
TRBV18	NA	NA	TRBJ1-1	CASSQNRVKEAFF	TGTGCCAGCTCTCAGAACCGGGTCAAAGAAGCTTTCTTT
TRBV5-1	NA	NA	TRBJ1-2	CASSLAENYGYTF	TGCGCCAGCAGCTTGGCAGAGAACTATGGCTACACCTTC
TRBV9	TRBD2	NA	TRBJ2-1	CASSATSGSGGEQFF	TGTGCCAGCAGCGCGACTAGCGGGAGCGGTGGTGAGCAGTTCTTC
TRBV2	NA	NA	TRBJ2-1	CASSVVGYEQFF	TGTGCCAGCAGTGTGGTTGGGTATGAGCAGTTCTTC
TRBV28	TRBD1	NA	TRBJ1-3	CASSRRGRGNTIYF	TGTGCCAGCAGCCGCAGGGGGCGAGGGAACACCATATATTTT
TRBV10-2	TRBD1	NA	TRBJ2-7	CATGQGNGYEQYF	TGCGCCACGGGACAGGGGAACGGATACGAGCAGTACTTC
TRBV29-1	NA	NA	TRBJ1-2	CSVAPLSTGLGYTF	TGCAGCGTTGCCCCTCTGAGCACGGGGTTGGGCTACACCTTC
TRBV5-1	TRBD2	NA	TRBJ2-7	CASSLQLAGEGEQYF	TGCGCCAGCAGCTTGCAACTAGCGGGAGAGGGAGAGCAGTACTTC
TRBV5-1	NA	NA	TRBJ1-4	CASSLGVATNEKLFF	TGCGCCAGCAGCTTGGGTGTCGCAACTAATGAAAAACTGTTTTTT
TRBV15	NA	NA	TRBJ1-5	CATSRDWGSQPQHF	TGTGCCACCAGCAGAGATTGGGGGTCTCAGCCCCAGCATTTT
TRBV2	TRBD2	NA	TRBJ2-5	CASSEVSSGGETQYF	TGTGCCAGCAGTGAAGTCAGCTCGGGGGGGGAGACCCAGTACTTC
TRBV29-1	NA	NA	TRBJ1-3	CSVEEAVNTIYF	TGCAGCGTTGAAGAAGCGGTAAACACCATATATTTT
TRBV5-1	NA	NA	TRBJ2-7	CASSLGQGRSYEQYF	TGCGCCAGCAGCTTGGGGCAGGGGAGGTCCTACGAGCAGTACTTC
TRBV9	NA	NA	TRBJ2-7	CASSVSGRTYEQYF	TGTGCCAGCAGCGTATCCGGAAGGACCTACGAGCAGTACTTC
TRBV11-2	NA	NA	TRBJ2-7	CASSLGGGGGYEQYF	TGTGCCAGCAGCTTAGGGGGGGGCGGAGGCTACGAGCAGTACTTC
TRBV15	NA	few	TRBJ2-3	CATSRDQPNTDTQYF	TGTGCCACCAGCAGAGATCAACCGAACACAGATACGCAGTATTTT
TRBV7-9	TRBD1	few	TRBJ1-1	CASSLGAGGYTEAFF	TGTGCCAGCAGCTTAGGGGCAGGGGGCTACACTGAAGCTTTCTTT
TRBV27	NA	NA	TRBJ1-5	CASGFSSNQPQHF	TGTGCCAGCGGGTTTTCGAGCAATCAGCCCCAGCATTTT
TRBV5-6	TRBD1	NA	TRBJ1-5	CASSPGTGSGPQHF	TGTGCCAGCAGCCCTGGGACAGGGAGTGGGCCCCAGCATTTT
TRBV6-5	NA	NA	TRBJ2-3	CASRDTYDLPTQYF	TGTGCCAGCCGAGACACTTACGACCTCCCTACGCAGTATTTT
TRBV28	NA	few	TRBJ1-1	CASSLWGQLNTEAFF	TGTGCCAGCAGTTTATGGGGACAACTGAACACTGAAGCTTTCTTT
TRBV5-1	TRBD2	once	TRBJ2-1	CASSSLAGGSYNEQFF	TGCGCCAGCAGCTCGTTAGCGGGAGGCTCCTACAATGAGCAGTTCTTC
TRBV5-1	TRBD1	NA	TRBJ1-2	CASSLQGTDHGYTF	TGCGCCAGCAGCTTGCAAGGGACAGATCATGGCTACACCTTC
TRBV5-6	NA	NA	TRBJ2-3	CASSPGTDTQYF	TGTGCCAGCAGCCCCGGCACAGATACGCAGTATTTT
TRBV28	TRBD1	NA	TRBJ1-2	CASRDRDGYTF	TGTGCCAGCAGGGACAGGGATGGCTACACCTTC
TRBV6-5	NA	NA	TRBJ1-3	CASSNRALSGNTIYF	TGTGCCAGCAGTAACAGGGCTCTCTCTGGAAACACCATATATTTT
TRBV5-1	NA	NA	TRBJ2-7	CASSLGLSVPLYEQYF	TGCGCCAGCAGCTTGGGGCTTAGCGTACCGCTCTACGAGCAGTACTTC
TRBV5-8	NA	NA	TRBJ2-7	CASSWGQRNSYEQYF	TGTGCCAGCAGCTGGGGCCAGCGCAACTCCTACGAGCAGTACTTC
TRBV5-1	TRBD2	NA	TRBJ2-2	CASRGLAVMTGELFF	TGCGCCAGCAGAGGACTAGCGGTTATGACCGGGGAGCTGTTTTTT
TRBV5-5	NA	few	TRBJ1-1	CASSGGRDNPNTEAFF	TGTGCCAGCAGCGGGGGCCGGGACAACCCGAACACTGAAGCTTTCTTT
TRBV6-5	NA	NA	TRBJ1-4	CASSYKFSTTNEKLFF	TGTGCCAGCAGTTACAAATTCTCCACAACTAATGAAAAACTGTTTTTT
TRBV28	NA	few	TRBJ2-1	CASVQEFLGNEQFF	TGTGCCAGCGTACAGGAATTTCTGGGCAATGAGCAGTTCTTC
TRBV5-4	NA	NA	TRBJ1-4	CASSFGPSNEKLFF	TGTGCCAGCAGCTTTGGACCGAGTAATGAAAAACTGTTTTTT
TRBV5-1	TRBD2	once	TRBJ2-1	CASSLGTSGTNEQFF	TGCGCCAGCAGCTTGGGGACTAGCGGCACGAATGAGCAGTTCTTC
TRBV2	TRBD1	NA	TRBJ2-3	CASSRTGNTDTQYF	TGTGCCAGCAGCCGGACAGGGAACACAGATACGCAGTATTTT
TRBV16	TRBD2	NA	TRBJ2-6	CASSQSRTSSGANVLTF	TGTGCCAGCAGCCAATCGAGGACTAGCTCTGGGGCCAACGTCCTGACTTTC
TRBV7-3	NA	NA	TRBJ1-1	CASSLTGYTEAFF	TGTGCCAGCAGCTTAACAGGTTACACTGAAGCTTTCTTT
TRBV28	NA	NA	TRBJ1-2	CASSPPGRGYTF	TGTGCCAGCAGTCCCCCCGGGCGAGGCTACACCTTC
TRBV5-8	NA	NA	TRBJ1-2	CASSLAARGYGYTF	TGTGCCAGCAGCTTGGCGGCCAGAGGGTATGGCTACACCTTC
TRBV28	TRBD2	NA	TRBJ2-1	CASSVSGTRNNEQFF	TGTGCCAGCAGTGTATCCGGGACTAGGAACAATGAGCAGTTCTTC
TRBV6-5	TRBD1	NA	TRBJ2-7	CATRQGSYEQYF	TGTGCCACTCGACAGGGGTCCTACGAGCAGTACTTC
TRBV25-1	NA	NA	TRBJ2-4	CASSEIGTSDKNIQYF	TGTGCCAGCAGTGAAATTGGGACATCCGACAAAAACATTCAGTACTTC
TRBV10-3	NA	NA	TRBJ1-3	CATELNRVAGNTIYF	TGTGCCACAGAATTAAACAGGGTCGCTGGAAACACCATATATTTT
TRBV30	NA	few	TRBJ1-6	CAWSVSSYNSPLHF	TGTGCCTGGAGTGTGAGCTCCTATAATTCACCCCTCCACTTT
TRBV19	TRBD1	NA	TRBJ1-4	CASSTGQTTNEKLFF	TGTGCCAGTAGCACGGGACAGACTACTAATGAAAAACTGTTTTTT
TRBV29-1	NA	NA	TRBJ2-3	CSVEPSTDTQYF	TGCAGCGTTGAACCCAGCACAGATACGCAGTATTTT
TRBV7-9	NA	NA	TRBJ2-1	CASSLAWGEQFF	TGTGCCAGCAGCTTAGCTTGGGGTGAGCAGTTCTTC